This T cell receptor (beta chain) was recovered during a study of cytomegalovirus exposure and HLA in healthy donors. General observations from the study: Being productive about 90% or about 30% of the time was typical of most TCR beta V segments in an earlier analysis.

The CDR3 spans 13 residues. The germline gives CDR1 KGHSH, CDR2 LQKENI. Trimming stripped 3 bases from V and 10 bases from J, with 14 bases between. 13 Jbeta primers and 60 Vbeta primers were used for the PCR. Assay used: immunoSEQ multiplex PCR; TCRdb lists only in-frame clones, some missing. Of fewer than 200,000 clones detected, 80% appear once; the ten largest clones hold 0.6% to 0.7%. Comment on this clone: What it binds is not known.

This chain joins TRBV18 and TRBJ2-3; D perhaps matches TRBD2 (5 bases). The sequencing input was PBMCs. The clonotype originates from a boy aged 5-17 years in good health and CMV-seronegative. The DNA for the CDR3 is TGTGCCAGCTCACCGTCCGGGGTCGAGGCGCAGTATTTT. Its protein is CASSPSGVEAQYF.